These 7 T cell receptor beta chains originate from one sample sequenced in a study of cytomegalovirus exposure and HLA in healthy donors. Clones were read by immunoSEQ multiplex PCR, and TCRdb kept only the in-frame ones, dropping some. The data show 300,000 to 400,000 clones, approximately 85% seen once. Material for sequencing was PBMCs. The receptors were gathered from a man between 25 and 39 years old in good health and CMV-seronegative.

In its sample, this clone was seen once. V is TRBV7-8 and J is TRBJ2-7; no clear D gene. Germline V gene data show CDR1 as SGHVS and CDR2 as FQNEAQ. The V end lost 5 bases, the J end lost 2 bases, and 10 bases lay between the germline ends. CDR3 length: 13 residues. The CDR3 sequence is CASSPSRTYEQYF. CDR3 sequence (DNA): TGTGCCAGCAGCCCAAGTAGAACCTACGAGCAGTACTTC.

The rearrangement links TRBV7-9 to TRBJ2-5, with D uncertain. The germline CDR1 and CDR2 sequences are SEHNR and FQNEAQ (reference sequence). The ends were cut back, 4 bases at V and 7 bases at J, with 10 bases in the middle. CDR3 length: 12 residues. The CDR3: CASSSKFGTQYF. CDR3 nucleotides: TGTGCCAGCAGCTCCAAATTCGGGACCCAGTACTTC.

The gene calls are TRBV2 and TRBJ2-7; 7 positions match TRBD1. CDR1 SNHLY and CDR2 FYNNEI come from the germline V gene. This CDR3 has 16 amino acids. The junction had 12 bases not matched to a gene; V was cut back by 4 bases and J by 3 bases. The CDR3 DNA is TGTGCCAGCAGTGGCTCCGGGACAGATATCATCTACGAGCAGTACTTC. Amino acids: CASSGSGTDIIYEQYF.

This clone was seen a single time. The chain uses TRBV7-9 and TRBJ2-3; TRBD2 aligns across 7 bases. Trimming took 0 bases from V and 6 from J; bases not matched to a gene: 3. The CDR3 totals 14 residues. Germline assignment: CDR1 SEHNR and CDR2 FQNEAQ (reference sequence). The CDR3 here is CASSLAGGGDTQYF. The CDR3 nucleotides read TGTGCCAGCAGCTTAGCGGGGGGAGGGGATACGCAGTATTTT.

The rearrangement joins TRBV7-2 to TRBJ2-5; 11 bases match TRBD1. This CDR3 comprises 14 residues. The V and J ends lost 6 bases and 5 bases, in that order; junction bases with no gene match: 5. The V gene's germline CDR1 is SGHTA and CDR2 FQGNSA. This CDR3 reads CASSEDRGPETQYF. CDR3 bases: TGTGCCAGCAGTGAGGACAGGGGGCCGGAGACCCAGTACTTC.

The gene calls are TRBV4-2 and TRBJ1-1, with D tentatively TRBD1 (6 bases). Trimming stripped 0 bases from V and 0 bases from J, with 14 bases between. The CDR3 contains 17 residues. Germline-derived CDR1 and CDR2 are LGHNA and YNFKEQ. Here the CDR3 reads CASSQDLMGAMNTEAFF. The CDR3 coding sequence is TGTGCCAGCAGCCAAGATTTGATGGGGGCCATGAACACTGAAGCTTTCTTT.

This sequence joins TRBV7-2 and TRBJ2-7, with D perhaps TRBD1 (6 bases). The germline V gene has CDR1 SGHTA and CDR2 FQGNSA. Trimming stripped 1 base from V and 4 bases from J, with 11 bases between. This CDR3 is built from 14 residues. The CDR3 here is CASSLDRQAYEQYF. DNA of the CDR3: TGTGCCAGCAGCTTAGACCGACAGGCTTACGAGCAGTACTTC.